The T cell receptor beta chain under discussion was sequenced for a study of blood T cell repertoires in COVID-19. Living in roughly 23 US areas, the participants were between about 18 and 95 years of age. Participants were placed into cohorts based on the clinical history they reported. Two negative PCRs, clearance, or symptom resolution were required of recovered Cohort 3 donors. Between the trimmed V and J ends, which lost 1 base and 11 bases, there was a span of 12 bases. The CDR3 contains 12 residues. Germline-derived CDR1 and CDR2 are SGHRS and YFSETQ. Assay: immunoSEQ multiplex PCR; the TCRdb copy retains only in-frame clones and omits some. The top ten clones hold under 9.5% of a sample with a few hundred thousand clones, 75% to 90% of them seen once.

The sample comprised PBMCs or T cells enriched from blood (not recorded which). The source is a man aged 35 to 55 who had recovered from COVID-19. V and J are TRBV5-1 and TRBJ1-1; D is possibly TRBD1 (5 bases). CDR3 DNA sequence: TGCGCCAGCAGCTTGTCGGGGGAGCCGGCTTTCTTT. Protein product: CASSLSGEPAFF.